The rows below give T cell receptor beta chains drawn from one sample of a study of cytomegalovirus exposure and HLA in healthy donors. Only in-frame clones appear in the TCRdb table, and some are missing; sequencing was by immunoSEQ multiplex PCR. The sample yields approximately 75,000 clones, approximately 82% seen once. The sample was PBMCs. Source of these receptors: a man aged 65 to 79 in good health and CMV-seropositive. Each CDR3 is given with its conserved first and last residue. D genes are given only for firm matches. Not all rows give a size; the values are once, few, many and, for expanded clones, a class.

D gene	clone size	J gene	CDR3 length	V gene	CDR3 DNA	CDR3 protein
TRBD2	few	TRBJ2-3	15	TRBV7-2	TGTGCCAGCCATTGGGTCGGGGGGAGCACAGATACGCAGTATTTT	CASHWVGGSTDTQYF
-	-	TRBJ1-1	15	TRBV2	TGTGCCAGCAGTGAGTGGGGGGTGATGAACACTGAAGCTTTCTTT	CASSEWGVMNTEAFF
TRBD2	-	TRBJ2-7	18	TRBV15	TGTGCCACCACGGGGGGAGCGGGGGACGTATCGGGGATATACGAGCAGTACTTC	CATTGGAGDVSGIYEQYF
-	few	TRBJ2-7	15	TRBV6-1	TGTGCCAGCAGTGAAGGGCAGGGGCATCACTACGAGCAGTACTTC	CASSEGQGHHYEQYF
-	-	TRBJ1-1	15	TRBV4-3	TGCGCCAGCAGCCAACTGGGACACTCGAACACTGAAGCTTTCTTT	CASSQLGHSNTEAFF
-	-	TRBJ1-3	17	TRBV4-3	TGCGCCAGCAGCCAGGCGACGGAGGGGTTCTCTGGAAACACCATATATTTT	CASSQATEGFSGNTIYF
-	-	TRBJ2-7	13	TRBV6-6	TGTGCCAGCAGACAGTTACGAGACAGGGAGCAGTACTTC	CASRQLRDREQYF
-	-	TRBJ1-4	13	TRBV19	TGTGCCAGTAGTATACAAATTAATGAAAAACTGTTTTTT	CASSIQINEKLFF
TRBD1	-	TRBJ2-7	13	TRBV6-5	TGTGCCAGCAGTTACGACAGGGGCTACGAGCAGTACTTC	CASSYDRGYEQYF
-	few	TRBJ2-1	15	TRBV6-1	TGTGCCAGCAGCGCTCACAGGGATCCCGACAATGAGCAGTTCTTC	CASSAHRDPDNEQFF
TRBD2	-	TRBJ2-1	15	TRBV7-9	TGTGCCAGCACCCTCAGCGGGAGTTCCTACAATGAGCAGTTCTTC	CASTLSGSSYNEQFF
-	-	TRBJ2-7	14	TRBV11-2	TGTGCCAGCAGCTCCCAGGGGCTAGGCTACGAGCAGTACTTC	CASSSQGLGYEQYF
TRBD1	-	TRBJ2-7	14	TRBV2	TGTGCCAGCAGAACCGGGACAGGGTTCTCTGAGCAGTACTTC	CASRTGTGFSEQYF
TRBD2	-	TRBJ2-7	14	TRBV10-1	TGCGCCAGCATCCCCCCGGGGAGGGGCCACGAGCAGTACTTC	CASIPPGRGHEQYF
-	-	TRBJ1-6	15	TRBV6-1	TGTGCCAGCAGTGACCTCCCCAGGTCAGATTCACCCCTCCACTTT	CASSDLPRSDSPLHF
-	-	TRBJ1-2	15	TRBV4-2	TGTGCCAGCAGCCAAGAGAAGGGGCCCATCTATGGCTACACCTTC	CASSQEKGPIYGYTF
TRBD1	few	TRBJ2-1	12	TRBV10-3	TGTGCCAACGCCGGGACAGACAATGAGCAGTTCTTC	CANAGTDNEQFF